The next 9 T cell receptor beta chains were all read from a single sample in a study of T cell responses to AZD1222 COVID-19 vaccine. Assay used: immunoSEQ multiplex PCR; TCRdb lists only in-frame clones, some missing. The table records some 130,000 clones, 70% to 90% of them present only once. Sample: peripheral blood, taken on day 0 of AZD1222 vaccination. The receptors derive from an adult in good health.

The table lists this clone with a few counts. The chain employs TRBV7-3 and TRBJ2-2; D call uncertain. The ends were cut back, 3 bases at V and 3 bases at J, with 17 bases in the middle. The CDR3 is made up of 17 amino acids. The germline V gene encodes CDR1 SGHTA and CDR2 FQGTGA. CDR3: CASSLSPGPTDTGELFF. In nucleotides, the CDR3 is TGTGCCAGCAGCTTGTCTCCGGGTCCCACGGACACCGGGGAGCTGTTTTTT.

The rearrangement joins TRBV19 to TRBJ2-4; D call uncertain. This CDR3 spans 15 amino acids. Deletions cut 4 bases from V and 1 base from J, with 11 bases between. Germline CDR1 reads LNHDA; CDR2 reads SQIVND (reference sequence). The CDR3 DNA reads as TGTGCCAGTAGTACAACTCTAGTGGCCAAAAACATTCAGTACTTC. Its translation: CASSTTLVAKNIQYF. Using reference TRBV19 and TRBJ2-4 for the parts outside the CDR3, the full variable domain is DGGITQSPKYLFRKEGQNVTLSCEQNLNHDAMYWYRQDPGQGLRLIYYSQIVNDFQKGDIAEGYSVSREKKESFPLTVTSAQKNPTAFYLCASSTTLVAKNIQYFGAGTRLSVL.

The rearrangement uses TRBV3-1 (or the pseudogene TRBV3-2) and TRBJ2-5, with TRBD2 matching over 9 bases. The trim removed 3 bases at V and 5 bases at J, leaving 1 base unmatched. This CDR3 region has 13 residues. Germline V gives CDR1 LGHDT, CDR2 YNNKEL (reference sequence). CDR3 sequence reads: CASSQRGGETQYF. For the CDR3, the DNA is TGTGCCAGCAGCCAGCGGGGGGGGGAGACCCAGTACTTC.

This clone was observed a few times. This chain joins TRBV7-6 and TRBJ1-5; 7 bases line up with TRBD1. From germline, CDR1 is SGHVS and CDR2 FNYEAQ. The length of the CDR3 is 16 residues. The V and J ends lost 5 bases and 0 bases, in that order; junction bases with no gene match: 7. As DNA, the CDR3 is TGTGCCAGCAGCCCCGCGACAGGGAGTAGCAATCAGCCCCAGCATTTT. Translation: CASSPATGSSNQPQHF.

The table lists this clone with a count of one. The chain uses TRBV24-1 and TRBJ1-2; 7 nucleotides align to TRBD1. Germline values: CDR1 KGHDR, CDR2 SFDVKD. Trimming took 3 bases from V and 0 from J; bases not matched to a gene: 3. This CDR3 region has 15 residues. Written as DNA, the CDR3 is TGTGCCACCAGTGATAGGGGGCCAGCTAACTATGGCTACACCTTC. Residues: CATSDRGPANYGYTF.

The DNA for the CDR3 is TGTGCCAGCAGCTCAAGCGGGAGCTACGAGCAGTACTTC. Translating it yields CASSSSGSYEQYF. V usage is TRBV14 and J usage is TRBJ2-7; TRBD2 matches at 8 bases. The CDR3 runs to 13 residues. Trimming at V came to 5 bases and at J to 3 bases, leaving 3 bases not matched to a gene. The germline V gene encodes CDR1 SGHDN and CDR2 FVKESK.

This CDR3 is CASSFSGDRYTF. The CDR3 DNA follows: TGTGCCAGCAGCTTTAGTGGGGACCGCTACACCTTC. This chain links TRBV11-1 with TRBJ1-2, with D tentatively TRBD1 (5 bases). The CDR3 totals 12 residues. Germline V gene lookup returns CDR1 SGHAT and CDR2 FQDESV (reference sequence). Between the trimmed V and J ends, which lost 3 bases and 9 bases, there was a span of 11 bases.

The chain combines TRBV15 with TRBJ1-4; D uncertain. The CDR3 is made up of 14 amino acids. Germline V gene lookup returns CDR1 LNHNV and CDR2 YYDKDF (reference sequence). Deletions cut 4 bases from V and 8 bases from J, with 14 bases between. The CDR3 bases are TGTGCCACCAGCAAGGATAGGGATGGAGAAAAACTGTTTTTT. Amino acids: CATSKDRDGEKLFF.

Written as DNA, the CDR3 is TGTGCCACCCGACAGCAACACAATGAGCAGTTCTTC. This gives the protein CATRQQHNEQFF. The rearrangement joins TRBV2 to TRBJ2-1; D is perhaps TRBD1 (5 bases). Germline CDR1 SNHLY, CDR2 FYNNEI. This CDR3 region has 12 residues. Trimming shortened V by 10 bases and J by 5 bases, and 12 bases separated the two germline ends.